These 24 T cell receptor beta chains were sequenced from one sample in a study of T cells in Graves' hyperthyroidism and ophthalmopathy (dated by TCRdb to the late 2010s). Library preparation was by multiplex PCR. The reads were generated on an Illumina HiSeq 2000. Amplification of TCR beta CDR3 regions was carried out from RNA transcripts. A first-round RT-PCR of the TCR CDR3 used the HTBI primer set with the Qiagen OneStep RT-PCR kit. Using fastp trimming at Q25 and MiXCR clonotype assembly, TCRdb reanalyzed the public sequencing data and kept in-frame beta chains. Here each entry gathers all rows of one CDR3 protein and keeps the most common genes and DNA. This sample has about 350,000 distinct CDR3 sequences in its table, and about 16% of those were observed once. The ten largest clones add up to roughly a fifth of the sample. Input material: blood. The receptors derive from a woman aged 55-70 years with Graves' ophthalmopathy.

Ten or more counts support this clonotype. CDR3 coding DNA: TGTGCCAGCAGTTTAGTGGTTAGCGGGGAAACCCAGTACTTC. This translates into CASSLVVSGETQYF. V and J are TRBV12-3 or TRBV12-4 and TRBJ2-5, with 8 positions matching TRBD2. V shed 1 base, J shed 8 bases, and the junction held 6 bases outside the gene matches. CDR3 length: 14 residues.

This clonotype was observed a few times. The V gene is TRBV14, the J gene TRBJ1-4, with D hard to call. Trimming removed 3 bases from V and 8 bases from J, with 16 bases in between. The germline gives CDR1 SGHDN, CDR2 FVKESK. This CDR3 region has 15 residues. The DNA of the CDR3 is TGTGCCAGCAGCCACAAATTGGCCCCGGGAGAAAAACTGTTTTTT. It encodes CASSHKLAPGEKLFF.

This chain uses TRBV28 with TRBJ2-7, with 10 bases that match TRBD1. Losses at the gene ends were 6 bases for V and 0 bases for J; bases not matched to a gene: 8. The CDR3 extends over 16 amino acids. The V gene's germline CDR1 is MDHEN and CDR2 SYDVKM. The CDR3 DNA sequence: TGTGCCAGCAGAATCCAGGACAGGGGGAGCTCCTACGAGCAGTACTTC. Amino acids: CASRIQDRGSSYEQYF.

This clonotype turned up a few times. The V call is TRBV6-1, the J call TRBJ2-3, with D maybe TRBD1 (5 bases). Looked up from germline, CDR1 is MNHNS and CDR2 is SASEGT. The CDR3 length is 15 residues. Trimming pared 5 bases from V and 2 bases from J, leaving 14 bases between. The CDR3: CASSHEGASTDTQYF. CDR3 in DNA: TGTGCCAGCAGTCACGAAGGGGCTTCCACAGATACGCAGTATTTT.

This chain links TRBV12-3 or TRBV12-4 with TRBJ2-1, with 16 positions matching TRBD2. The V segment lost 10 bases and the J segment 6 bases; nucleotides outside the gene matches: 9. CDR3 length: 16 residues. The DNA of the CDR3 is TGTGCCACCCTGGCGGGACTAGCGGGAGGGACCAATGAGCAGTTCTTC. It specifies CATLAGLAGGTNEQFF.

This clonotype was counted between two and nine times. One base away lies a much larger clone, so this may be a sequencing read error. The chain uses TRBV3-1 and TRBJ1-5, with D maybe TRBD1 (6 bases). Trimming left V 0 bases short and J 6 bases short, with 12 bases between. The CDR3 loop spans 15 amino acids. CDR1 is LGHDT and CDR2 is YNNKEL in the germline V gene (reference sequence). CDR3 amino acids: CASSQDLTGSQPQHF. In DNA, the CDR3 is TGTGCCAGCAGCCAAGATCTGACAGGCAGTCAGCCCCAGCATTTT.

There are a few counts of this clonotype. The chain carries TRBV15 and TRBJ1-2; 8 bases are a match to TRBD1. Trimming removed 0 bases from V and 1 base from J; junction bases left unmatched: 4. The CDR3 is 16 residues long. Germline V gives CDR1 LNHNV, CDR2 YYDKDF (reference sequence). The CDR3 is CATSRDRGQGNYGYTF. CDR3 DNA sequence: TGTGCCACCAGCAGAGATCGCGGACAGGGTAACTATGGCTACACCTTC. Using reference TRBV15 and TRBJ1-2 for the parts outside the CDR3, the full variable domain is DAMVIQNPRYQVTQFGKPVTLSCSQTLNHNVMYWYQQKSSQAPKLLFHYYDKDFNNEADTPDNFQSRRPNTSFCFLDIRSPGLGDTAMYLCATSRDRGQGNYGYTFGSGTRLTVV.

Ten or more counts support this clonotype. The V call is TRBV5-1, the J call TRBJ2-1; unclear D gene. Germline V gene sequence: CDR1 SGHRS, CDR2 YFSETQ. This CDR3 comprises 14 residues. V was trimmed by 0 bases and J by 2 bases, leaving 6 bases between them. The CDR3 is CASSLGAPYNEQFF. The CDR3, as DNA: TGCGCCAGCAGCTTGGGCGCACCCTACAATGAGCAGTTCTTC.

In this sample, this clonotype turned up many times. The chain couples TRBV28 to TRBJ2-1, with 10 bases matching TRBD2. The CDR3 spans 15 residues. Trimming cost V 5 bases and J 8 bases; bases outside gene matches: 9. Germline loops: CDR1 MDHEN, CDR2 SYDVKM. The CDR3 here is CASSRTGTSEDEQFF. CDR3 coding DNA: TGTGCCAGCAGTCGAACCGGGACTAGCGAGGATGAGCAGTTCTTC.

Many counts were recorded for this clonotype. The chain employs TRBV5-1 and TRBJ2-1, with 14 bases aligning to TRBD2. This CDR3 is 15 amino acids long. V trimming: 3 bases; J trimming: 8 bases; junction bases outside the gene matches: 4. Per the germline V gene, CDR1 is SGHRS and CDR2 is YFSETQ. CDR3 loop: CASSSGTSGSDEQFF. The DNA for the CDR3 is TGCGCCAGCAGCTCCGGGACTAGCGGGAGTGATGAGCAGTTCTTC.

This clonotype was observed at least ten times. CDR3 sequence: CASSLEGPTEAFF. As DNA, the CDR3 is TGTGCCAGCAGCTTAGAGGGTCCCACTGAAGCTTTCTTT. V is TRBV11-2 and J is TRBJ1-1; D call uncertain. The CDR3 totals 13 residues. Germline CDR1 is SGHAT and CDR2 is FQNNGV. The ends were cut back, 0 bases at V and 4 bases at J, with 6 bases in the middle.

The V gene is TRBV20-1, the J gene TRBJ2-3; 8 bases are a match to TRBD2. V was pared by 1 base and J by 11 bases, with 5 bases of the junction left unmatched. Germline-derived CDR1 and CDR2 are DFQATT and SNEGSKA (reference sequence). The CDR3 covers 12 residues. The CDR3 is CSARGTAGGQYF. The CDR3 nucleotides read TGCAGTGCTAGAGGGACTGCGGGAGGGCAGTATTTT.

This clonotype was detected ten times or more. The chain is built from TRBV4-2 and TRBJ2-2; TRBD1 matches 10 bases. This CDR3 is 17 amino acids long. With V trimmed by 5 bases and J by 4 bases, 10 bases remained unmatched. From germline, CDR1 is LGHNA and CDR2 YNFKEQ. The CDR3 is CASSGRPGQGRTGELFF. The CDR3, as DNA: TGTGCCAGCAGCGGAAGACCGGGACAGGGGCGCACCGGGGAGCTGTTTTTT.

This clonotype was seen a few times. This chain uses TRBV12-3 or TRBV12-4 with TRBJ1-3; TRBD1 agrees at 9 bases. This CDR3 comprises 14 residues. The J segment lost 4 bases and the V segment lost 7 bases, leaving 5 bases of the junction unmatched. The CDR3: CASTPTGGGNTIYF. In nucleotides, the CDR3 is TGTGCCAGCACCCCGACAGGGGGAGGAAACACCATATATTTT.

This clonotype has more than one count but fewer than ten. This sequence joins TRBV29-1 and TRBJ1-5; 7 nucleotides line up with TRBD1. The germline V gene has CDR1 SQVTM and CDR2 ANQGSEA. The J segment lost 0 bases and the V segment lost 7 bases, leaving 9 bases of the junction unmatched. This CDR3 has 15 amino acids. CDR3 nucleotides: TGCAGCGATCCCCCGGACAGGTATAGCAATCAGCCCCAGCATTTT. It codes for CSDPPDRYSNQPQHF.

This clonotype was seen many times. The rearrangement links TRBV20-1 to TRBJ2-3; perhaps TRBD2 as D (6 bases). V shed 5 bases and J shed 0 bases, with 18 bases lying between them. This CDR3 has 16 residues. Germline lookup yields CDR1 DFQATT and CDR2 SNEGSKA (reference sequence). The CDR3 protein is CSASPLATPSTDTQYF. The CDR3 coding sequence is TGCAGTGCTTCCCCCCTAGCGACCCCTAGCACAGATACGCAGTATTTT.

The chain joins TRBV15 to TRBJ2-5; 10 bases match TRBD1. V trimming: 3 bases; J trimming: 2 bases; junction bases outside the gene matches: 3. The CDR3 has 15 residues. Per the germline V gene, CDR1 is LNHNV and CDR2 is YYDKDF (reference sequence). The DNA for the CDR3 is TGTGCCACCAGCAGGACAGGGGGCCGTCAAGAGACCCAGTACTTC. Protein product: CATSRTGGRQETQYF.

This clonotype was picked up many times. The chain uses TRBV7-2 and TRBJ2-1; a weak D match, TRBD1 (5 bases). CDR3 length equals 13 residues. V was shortened by 1 base and J by 9 bases, with 10 bases between the two germline ends. CDR1 and CDR2 (germline): SGHTA, FQGNSA. CDR3 sequence (DNA): TGTGCCAGCAGCTTAGGGGGCCCCAGTGAGCAGTTCTTC. Amino acid sequence: CASSLGGPSEQFF.

This clonotype was seen more than once but under ten times. The V call is TRBV6-1, the J call TRBJ2-2; D is possibly TRBD1 (5 bases). Germline V CDR1 and CDR2: MNHNS, SASEGT. Trimming took 5 bases from V and 6 from J, leaving 13 bases between them. CDR3 length: 14 residues. DNA for the CDR3: TGTGCCAGCAGTTCCCCCCTGGGGCCCGGGGAGCTGTTTTTT. This codes for CASSSPLGPGELFF.

This clonotype has at least ten counts. J is TRBJ1-5 and V is TRBV28, with no clear D. The CDR3 contains 15 residues. Germline CDR1 reads MDHEN; CDR2 reads SYDVKM. V gave up 6 bases and J gave up 6 bases, with 18 bases separating them. CDR3 protein: CASSLLERTSQPQHF. For the CDR3, the DNA is TGTGCCAGCAGCCTCCTGGAGAGAACGTCTCAGCCCCAGCATTTT.

This chain joins TRBV5-6 and TRBJ1-2; the match to TRBD1 covers 10 bases. V trimming: 5 bases; J trimming: 8 bases; junction bases outside the gene matches: 6. Per the germline V gene, CDR1 is SGHDT and CDR2 is YYEEEE. This CDR3 region has 13 residues. The CDR3 loop is CASSRRDRGGYTF. CDR3 coding DNA: TGTGCCAGCAGTCGTCGGGACAGGGGAGGCTACACCTTC. The complete variable domain, with remaining parts taken from reference TRBV5-6 and TRBJ1-2, reads DAGVTQSPTHLIKTRGQQVTLRCSPKSGHDTVSWYQQALGQGPQFIFQYYEEEERQRGNFPDRFSGHQFPNYSSELNVNALLLGDSALYLCASSRRDRGGYTFGSGTRLTVV.

The sample holds many counts of this clonotype. The chain is built from TRBV28 and TRBJ2-5, with D possibly matching TRBD1 (5 bases). CDR1 MDHEN and CDR2 SYDVKM come from the germline V gene. The CDR3 totals 12 residues. V dropped 10 bases and J dropped 2 bases, with 11 bases sitting between them. The CDR3 is CATSGWQETQYF. As DNA, the CDR3 is TGTGCCACGTCAGGGTGGCAAGAGACCCAGTACTTC.

The gene calls are TRBV11-3 and TRBJ2-3; D remains unclear. Germline CDR1 SGHNT, CDR2 YENEEA. There are 13 residues in the CDR3. The V gene lost 0 bases and the J gene lost 5 bases, with 6 bases spanning the gap. The CDR3 region has the DNA TGTGCCAGCAGCTTAGACCAAGGAGATACGCAGTATTTT. Translating it yields CASSLDQGDTQYF.

This sequence joins TRBV9 and TRBJ2-1; no reliable D call. V was pared by 3 bases and J by 2 bases, with 9 bases between. This CDR3 comprises 14 residues. The germline V gene has CDR1 SGDLS and CDR2 YYNGEE. The DNA of the CDR3 is TGTGCCAGCAGCGCCCCAGGAGCCTACAATGAGCAGTTCTTC. It is translated as CASSAPGAYNEQFF.